This T cell receptor beta chain was sequenced during a study of post-analysis software for immune sequencing data (dated by TCRdb to the mid-2010s). At the level of the whole study: The recorded disease courses included relapsing-remitting, secondary progressive and progressive-relapsing multiple sclerosis, and some patients had no subtype annotation. Patient repertoires were compared against around 10 previously published healthy control repertoires from donors aged 6 to 25 years. A subset of samples was prepared in parallel using single-end sample barcoding, then pooled and co-amplified after Illumina adapter ligation. Study-level results and caveats: Direct clustering with F measure showed strong co-clustering of samples prepared in the same batch, prompting a batch-effect correction. Multiple sclerosis patients had significantly lower normalized Chao1 diversity than controls, a result that suggests substantial peripheral T-cell clonal expansion. The multiple sclerosis patient group was slightly younger than the control group. Significantly higher frequencies in patients than in controls were found for roughly 5 TRBV segments, including TRBV5-6, TRBV5-1 and TRBV20-1.

Receptor amplification or capture employed PCR. The instrument was an Illumina HiSeq 2500. To reduce PCR and sequencing biases, unique molecular identifiers were built into the TCR beta cDNA libraries. Approximately 500,000 cDNA molecules were obtained per 1 to 10 million input T cells, so each molecule approximated one T cell. Patient libraries were prepared and sequenced with the same protocol used for the earlier healthy control dataset. Samples belonging to the same batch were prepared together, multiplexed and sequenced on a shared HiSeq lane. The source study handled its data this way. MIGEC was used to process the raw barcoded reads, and molecular identifier groups with only a single read were discarded before consensus assembly and CDR3 extraction. VDJtools was used for post-analysis of the clonotype tables, with diversity normalized by down-sampling every dataset to the smallest sample size. In repertoire overlap clustering, CDR3 amino acid sequences, but not nucleotide sequences, were matched to correct batch-related cross-sample contamination. TCRdb reanalyzed the raw reads on its own, using fastp at Q25 for trimming and MiXCR for clone calling, and kept in-frame beta chains. Identical CDR3 protein sequences are pooled into one entry, listed with their most common genes and DNA. What appears here as the V and J calls and clone size reflects TCRdb's work, not the paper's. In this sample the table shows roughly 580,000 distinct CDR3 sequences, 40% to 50% of which occur a single time. 1.5% to 2% of the sample lies in the top ten.

TCR beta repertoires were profiled from peripheral blood of about a dozen young patients with multiple sclerosis to demonstrate the VDJtools post-analysis software. Multiple sclerosis patients were children and adolescents aged roughly 6 to 17 years. Note on this clonotype: Its antigen is still unknown. No clone much larger than this one lies a single base away; base qualities are absent.

The cysteine opens and the phenylalanine closes a CDR3 of 14 amino acids. The only DNA kept is the CDR3, 42 bases in frame from the first base. The germline V end is reduced by 3 bases and the J end by 9 bases; junction bases left unmatched: 8. Based on the germline V gene, the CDR1 and CDR2 sequences are SQVTM and ANQGSEA. Sequences were obtained from blood. The receptor comes from a girl under 18 with multiple sclerosis. The rearrangement joined TRBV29-1 to TRBJ2-1, with 10 bases aligning to TRBD2. The DNA sequence reads TGCAGCGTTGAGGGGCTAGCGGGAGACGGTGAGCAGTTCTTC. Its protein is CSVEGLAGDGEQFF.